This TCR beta chain was recorded in a study of T cell responses to AZD1222 COVID-19 vaccine. Findings of the study overall: Reportedly, nearly half the spike-specific TCRs target unmutated variant regions. Donors were chiefly white British, with a greater number of females, and clonal diversity was perhaps underestimated.

The protocol was immunoSEQ multiplex PCR, while the TCRdb copy is restricted to in-frame clones and leaves out a portion. The profile covers roughly 200,000 clones, with approximately 94% appearing a single time and about 3.5% taken by the ten largest. As for this clone: The antigen is unknown.

Germline V gives CDR1 MDHEN, CDR2 SYDVKM. V lost 2 bases to trimming and J lost 4 bases, with 8 bases between them. This CDR3 contains 14 residues. The TCR comes from an adult who received the MenACWY meningococcal vaccine as a control. The chain employs TRBV28 and TRBJ1-4; unclear D gene. The input for sequencing was peripheral blood, taken 28 days after the second dose of the MenACWY control vaccine. This chain's CDR3 is CASSLRERNEKLFF. Here the CDR3 DNA reads TGTGCCAGCAGTTTAAGAGAACGTAATGAAAAACTGTTTTTT.